This TCR beta chain was sequenced in a study of T cell responses to AZD1222 COVID-19 vaccine. With regard to this clone: The antigen remains unidentified.

Some second doses came at about 4 weeks and others at about 12 weeks; these were pooled. General study results and limits: The sample set comprised mostly white British donors with more females, and clonal diversity was possibly underestimated.

V trimming: 5 bases; J trimming: 1 base; junction bases outside the gene matches: 4. The CDR3 totals 15 residues. CDR1 and CDR2 (germline): SGHTA, FQGNSA. Here immunoSEQ multiplex PCR was the method, and the copy in TCRdb shows in-frame clones only, minus some. The sample has approximately 120,000 clones; about 87% are singletons. The source is an adult who received the AZD1222 COVID-19 vaccine. The material was peripheral blood, obtained 28 days after the second AZD1222 dose. The chain joins TRBV7-2 to TRBJ2-2, with 7 bases lining up with TRBD2. The CDR3 protein is CASSPSGVNTGELFF. DNA for the CDR3: TGTGCCAGCAGCCCGAGCGGGGTGAACACCGGGGAGCTGTTTTTT. The whole variable domain, filled in from reference TRBV7-2 and TRBJ2-2, reads GAGVSQSPSNKVTEKGKDVELRCDPISGHTALYWYRQSLGQGLEFLIYFQGNSAPDKSGLPSDRFSAERTGGSVSTLTIQRTQQEDSAVYLCASSPSGVNTGELFFGEGSRLTVL.